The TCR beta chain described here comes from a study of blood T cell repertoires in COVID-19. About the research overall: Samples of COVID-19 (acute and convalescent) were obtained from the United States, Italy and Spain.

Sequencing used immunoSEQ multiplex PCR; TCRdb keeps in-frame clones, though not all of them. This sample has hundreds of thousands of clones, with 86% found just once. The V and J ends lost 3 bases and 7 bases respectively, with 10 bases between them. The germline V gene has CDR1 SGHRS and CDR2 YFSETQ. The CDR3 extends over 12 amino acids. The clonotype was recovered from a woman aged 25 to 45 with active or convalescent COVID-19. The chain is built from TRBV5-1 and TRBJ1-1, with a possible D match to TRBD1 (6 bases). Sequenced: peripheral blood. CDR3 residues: CASSSSRGEAFF. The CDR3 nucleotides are TGCGCCAGCAGCTCTTCCAGGGGTGAAGCTTTCTTT. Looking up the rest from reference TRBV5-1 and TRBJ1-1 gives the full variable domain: KAGVTQTPRYLIKTRGQQVTLSCSPISGHRSVSWYQQTPGQGLQFLFEYFSETQRNKGNFPGRFSGRQFSNSRSEMNVSTLELGDSALYLCASSSSRGEAFFGQGTRLTVV.